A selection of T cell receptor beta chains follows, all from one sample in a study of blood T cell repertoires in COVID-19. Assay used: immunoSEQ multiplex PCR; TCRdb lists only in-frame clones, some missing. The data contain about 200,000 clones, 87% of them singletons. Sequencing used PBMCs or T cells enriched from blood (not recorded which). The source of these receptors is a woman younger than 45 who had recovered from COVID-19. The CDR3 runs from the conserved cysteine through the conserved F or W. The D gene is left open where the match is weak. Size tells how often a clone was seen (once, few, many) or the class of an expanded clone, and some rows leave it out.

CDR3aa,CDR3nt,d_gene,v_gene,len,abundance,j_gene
CASSLAGTSKTQYF,TGCGCCAGCAGCTTGGCTGGGACTAGTAAGACCCAGTACTTC,TRBD2,TRBV5-1,14,-,TRBJ2-5
CASSQNQGLGNSPLHF,TGTGCCAGCAGCCAGAACCAGGGTCTAGGTAATTCACCCCTCCACTTT,-,TRBV5-6,16,few,TRBJ1-6
CASSQLGTVEAFF,TGTGCCAGCAGCCAACTTGGGACAGTTGAAGCTTTCTTT,TRBD1,TRBV3-1/TRBV3-2,13,-,TRBJ1-1
CASSIIAGFNEKLFF,TGTGCCAGTAGTATTATCGCAGGCTTTAATGAAAAACTGTTTTTT,-,TRBV19,15,-,TRBJ1-4
CASSPGQGNSPLHF,TGTGCCAGCAGCCCAGGACAGGGTAATTCACCCCTCCACTTT,TRBD1,TRBV7-2,14,-,TRBJ1-6
CASSRQGWDEKLFF,TGCGCCAGCAGCAGACAGGGTTGGGATGAAAAACTGTTTTTT,TRBD1,TRBV5-1,14,-,TRBJ1-4
CASSFQSSQETQYF,TGTGCCAGCAGCTTTCAGTCCAGTCAAGAGACCCAGTACTTC,-,TRBV7-9,14,-,TRBJ2-5
CASSWAGGQETQYF,TGTGCCAGCAGTTGGGCGGGAGGCCAAGAGACCCAGTACTTC,TRBD2,TRBV6-2/TRBV6-3,14,-,TRBJ2-5
CASSFGLVGTGELFF,TGTGCCAGTAGTTTCGGACTAGTTGGGACCGGGGAGCTGTTTTTT,TRBD2,TRBV19,15,-,TRBJ2-2
CASSTGSGNTIYF,TGTGCCAGCAGTACCGGGTCTGGAAACACCATATATTTT,-,TRBV6-2/TRBV6-3,13,few,TRBJ1-3
CASSPRSRVGTSGNEQYF,TGTGCCAGTAGTCCTCGAAGTCGGGTCGGGACTAGCGGGAACGAGCAGTACTTC,TRBD2,TRBV19,18,-,TRBJ2-7
CASLNPTIVEGDLEAEAFF,TGTGCCAGCCTAAACCCAACTATAGTCGAGGGGGACCTAGAGGCTGAAGCTTTCTTT,-,TRBV7-2,19,-,TRBJ1-1
CASSHRGVLPEAFF,TGTGCCAGCAGCCACAGGGGCGTTCTCCCTGAAGCTTTCTTT,-,TRBV14,14,-,TRBJ1-1
CASRVGQAGNTEAFF,TGTGCCAGCAGGGTAGGACAGGCTGGGAACACTGAAGCTTTCTTT,TRBD1,TRBV9,15,once,TRBJ1-1
CASSQLMNTEAFF,TGTGCCAGTTCACAGCTTATGAACACTGAAGCTTTCTTT,-,TRBV19,13,-,TRBJ1-1
CASSQGQGAEAFF,TGCGCCAGCAGCCAGGGACAGGGGGCTGAAGCTTTCTTT,TRBD1,TRBV4-3,13,-,TRBJ1-1
CASTLAGQGNEGYTF,TGTGCCAGTACCCTTGCGGGACAGGGTAACGAGGGCTACACCTTC,TRBD1,TRBV19,15,-,TRBJ1-2
CATEGGRANEQFF,TGTGCCACCGAGGGCGGGAGGGCCAATGAGCAGTTCTTC,TRBD2,TRBV24-1,13,-,TRBJ2-1
CASSGRNQPQHF,TGTGCCAGTAGTGGGAGAAATCAGCCCCAGCATTTT,-,TRBV19,12,-,TRBJ1-5
CASSPWTPFSYEQYF,TGTGCCAGCAGCCCCTGGACACCCTTTTCCTACGAGCAGTACTTC,-,TRBV3-1/TRBV3-2,15,-,TRBJ2-7
CASSLGRDTEAFF,TGTGCCAGCAGCTTGGGTAGAGACACTGAAGCTTTCTTT,-,TRBV5-4,13,-,TRBJ1-1
CASSTYSGGDDTQYF,TGTGCCAGCAGCACCTATAGCGGGGGGGACGATACGCAGTATTTT,TRBD2,TRBV7-3,15,-,TRBJ2-3
CASSLTGGEKAFF,TGTGCCAGCAGCCTTACGGGGGGGGAAAAAGCTTTCTTT,-,TRBV14,13,-,TRBJ1-1
CASRRDRGGHYGYTF,TGTGCCAGCAGAAGAGACAGGGGAGGACACTATGGCTACACCTTC,TRBD1,TRBV6-4,15,once,TRBJ1-2
CASSQESRTQYF,TGTGCCAGCAGCCAAGAGTCGCGCACCCAGTACTTC,-,TRBV7-9,12,-,TRBJ2-5
CASSLGPGQGYNEQFF,TGTGCCAGCAGTCTTGGACCGGGACAGGGATACAATGAGCAGTTCTTC,TRBD1,TRBV27,16,-,TRBJ2-1
CASSWHRGSYNSPLHF,TGTGCCAGCAGTTGGCACAGGGGGTCCTATAATTCACCCCTCCACTTT,TRBD1,TRBV6-5,16,-,TRBJ1-6
CASSTEAYNQPQHF,TGTGCCAGTAGTACGGAGGCGTACAATCAGCCCCAGCATTTT,-,TRBV19,14,once,TRBJ1-5
CASSQTDRGNSPLHF,TGTGCCAGCAGCCAAACGGACAGGGGTAATTCACCCCTCCACTTT,TRBD1,TRBV3-1/TRBV3-2,15,-,TRBJ1-6
CASSQRVSTDTQYF,TGTGCCAGCAGCCAGCGGGTCAGCACAGATACGCAGTATTTT,-,TRBV7-7,14,-,TRBJ2-3
CASSLGGNSPLHF,TGTGCCAGCAGTTTGGGAGGAAATTCACCCCTCCACTTT,-,TRBV27,13,-,TRBJ1-6
CASRGFGQGTNGYTF,TGTGCCAGCAGAGGTTTTGGACAGGGAACAAATGGCTACACCTTC,TRBD1,TRBV5-4,15,-,TRBJ1-2
CASNIDSYNEQFF,TGTGCCAGCAACATAGACAGTTACAATGAGCAGTTCTTC,-,TRBV12-3/TRBV12-4,13,few,TRBJ2-1
CASSAGGFSGNTIYF,TGTGCCAGTAGCGCAGGGGGTTTCTCTGGAAACACCATATATTTT,TRBD1,TRBV19,15,-,TRBJ1-3
CASSLGNVGPEAFF,TGTGCCAGCAGCCTAGGGAACGTGGGCCCTGAAGCTTTCTTT,-,TRBV7-9,14,-,TRBJ1-1
CASGTSGTGDEKLFF,TGTGCCAGCGGAACGTCCGGGACAGGGGACGAAAAACTGTTTTTT,TRBD1,TRBV28,15,-,TRBJ1-4
CAWNTGTQRYGYTF,TGTGCCTGGAATACAGGGACCCAGCGGTATGGCTACACCTTC,-,TRBV30,14,-,TRBJ1-2
CASSYGSGRPQDTQYF,TGTGCCAGCAGTTACGGGTCAGGGCGCCCCCAAGATACGCAGTATTTT,-,TRBV6-5,16,-,TRBJ2-3
CASSPQGPGGEAFF,TGTGCCAGCTCACCCCAGGGCCCGGGTGGTGAAGCTTTCTTT,-,TRBV18,14,-,TRBJ1-1
CAGSQGTGQPQHF,TGTGCCGGTTCACAGGGGACAGGTCAGCCCCAGCATTTT,TRBD1,TRBV19,13,-,TRBJ1-5
CASSVDRGLATNEKLFF,TGTGCCAGTAGTGTTGACAGGGGCCTCGCAACTAATGAAAAACTGTTTTTT,TRBD1,TRBV19,17,-,TRBJ1-4